What follows are 23 T cell receptor beta chains derived from one specimen sequenced in a study of blood T cell repertoires in COVID-19. Generated by immunoSEQ multiplex PCR, the TCRdb table keeps only in-frame clones and is missing some. The repertoire consists of under 300,000 clones, with about 93% occurring once and the leading ten covering approximately 2%. The specimen was PBMCs or T cells enriched from blood (not recorded which). The receptors were sampled from a woman younger than 30 who had recovered from COVID-19.

The chain joins TRBV6-5 to TRBJ2-3; TRBD2 aligns across 8 bases. V lost 7 bases and J lost 9; bases outside the gene matches: 12. The CDR3 covers 14 residues. In germline, CDR1 is MNHEY, CDR2 SVGAGI. CDR3 amino acids: CASTAKGTSHTQYF. In DNA form, the CDR3 reads TGTGCCAGCACCGCTAAGGGGACTAGTCACACGCAGTATTTT.

CDR3 DNA: TGTGCCAGCAGCCCGGGGGGTCAGCGGGTCGAGCAGTACTTC. Its protein product is CASSPGGQRVEQYF. The chain carries TRBV13 and TRBJ2-7; TRBD2 matches at 7 bases. The CDR3 runs 14 residues. V lost 5 bases, J lost 6 bases, and 10 bases stayed unmatched. Germline-derived CDR1 and CDR2 are PRHDT and FYEKMQ (reference sequence).

As to this clone: The sample holds other DNA sequences that translate to the same CDR3. V is TRBV3-1 (or the pseudogene TRBV3-2) and J is TRBJ1-2, with TRBD1 matching over 10 bases. The CDR3 is made up of 14 amino acids. Trimming took 4 bases from V and 2 from J; bases not matched to a gene: 1. Per the germline V gene, CDR1 is LGHDT and CDR2 is YNNKEL (reference sequence). The CDR3 DNA reads as TGTGCCAGCAGCCTGGGACAGGGGAACTATGGCTACACCTTC. As protein: CASSLGQGNYGYTF.

In regard to this clone: With a much larger clone just one base away, this may be a read error. V usage is TRBV27 and J usage is TRBJ2-7, with TRBD1 matching over 7 bases. Germline trimming cut 5 bases from V and 1 base from J; bases unmatched to any gene: 2. The CDR3 covers 13 residues. The V gene's germline CDR1 is MNHEY and CDR2 SMNVEV (reference sequence). The CDR3, as DNA: TGTGCCAGCAGTCTACAGGGGTCCTACGAGCAGTACTTC. Protein: CASSLQGSYEQYF.

The chain is built from TRBV6-1 and TRBJ1-2; D possibly corresponds to TRBD1 (5 bases). In germline, CDR1 is MNHNS, CDR2 SASEGT. The CDR3 has 16 amino acids. V shed 0 bases and J shed 5 bases, with 16 bases lying between them. The CDR3 bases are TGTGCCAGCAGTGAAGCCCAGGGTCGTCGAAGGTATGGCTACACCTTC. Its translation: CASSEAQGRRRYGYTF.

The CDR3 loop reads CASSRDRTPGSYNSPLHF. In DNA form, the CDR3 reads TGTGCCAGCAGTCGGGACAGAACTCCTGGCTCCTATAATTCACCCCTCCACTTT. This rearrangement joins TRBV27 to TRBJ1-6; 7 nucleotides align to TRBD1. V lost 5 bases and J lost 0; bases outside the gene matches: 10. The germline gives CDR1 MNHEY, CDR2 SMNVEV (reference sequence). This CDR3 has 18 residues.

The rearrangement links TRBV5-1 to TRBJ1-4, with D uncertain. The V end lost 2 bases, the J end lost 10 bases, and 12 bases lay between the germline ends. The CDR3 contains 13 residues. Germline CDR1 is SGHRS and CDR2 is YFSETQ. This CDR3 reads CASSFTADGKLFF. The CDR3 region has the DNA TGCGCCAGCAGCTTTACCGCGGATGGAAAACTGTTTTTT.

The chain has TRBV7-9 and TRBJ1-1; D ambiguous. The CDR3 extends over 14 amino acids. Germline V gene lookup returns CDR1 SEHNR and CDR2 FQNEAQ (reference sequence). With 6 bases removed from V and 6 bases from J, the gap between germline ends came to 17 bases. This CDR3 is CASRLAGGKAEAFF. The CDR3 DNA reads TGTGCCAGCAGGCTAGCGGGAGGTAAGGCTGAAGCTTTCTTT.

The genes are TRBV18 and TRBJ2-1; 7 nucleotides line up with TRBD2. Germline V gene sequence: CDR1 KGHSH, CDR2 LQKENI. The CDR3 spans 15 residues. The ends lost 3 bases at V and 3 bases at J; junction bases unmatched: 5. The CDR3 DNA reads as TGTGCCAGCTCACCGGCCAGCGGGATCTACAATGAGCAGTTCTTC. This translates into CASSPASGIYNEQFF. The whole variable domain, filled in from reference TRBV18 and TRBJ2-1, reads NAGVMQNPRHLVRRRGQEARLRCSPMKGHSHVYWYRQLPEEGLKFMVYLQKENIIDESGMPKERFSAEFPKEGPSILRIQQVVRGDSAAYFCASSPASGIYNEQFFGPGTRLTVL.

The rearrangement links TRBV10-3 to TRBJ2-5; 8 bases map to TRBD2. The J segment lost 3 bases and the V segment lost 6 bases, leaving 3 bases of the junction unmatched. The CDR3 loop spans 13 amino acids. CDR1 is ENHRY, CDR2 SYGVKD, per germline. CDR3 amino acids: CAIRGLEKETQYF. The CDR3 DNA reads as TGTGCCATCAGGGGACTAGAGAAAGAGACCCAGTACTTC.

This sequence joins TRBV15 and TRBJ2-7; 8 positions match TRBD1. Germline CDR1 and CDR2: LNHNV and YYDKDF (reference sequence). V lost 5 bases to trimming and J lost 1 base; unmatched junction nucleotides: 7. The CDR3 sequence is 15 residues long. The CDR3 sequence is CATSAYRGKSYEQYF. CDR3 in DNA: TGTGCCACCAGCGCATACAGGGGGAAGTCCTACGAGCAGTACTTC.

This chain joins TRBV11-2 and TRBJ2-5, with 13 bases identical to TRBD2. Unmatched junction bases numbered 11, after V lost 6 bases and J lost 4 bases. Germline values: CDR1 SGHAT, CDR2 FQNNGV. CDR3 length equals 17 residues. CDR3 DNA sequence: TGTGCCAGCAGGCGGACTAGCGGGAGTGAGAGGGTAGAGACCCAGTACTTC. Amino acid sequence: CASRRTSGSERVETQYF.

CDR3 nucleotides: TGTGCTAGTGGCCGGGGGGAAGAAAACATTCAGTACTTC. Amino acids: CASGRGEENIQYF. V is TRBV12-5 and J is TRBJ2-4; 7 nucleotides agree with TRBD2. J lost 5 bases, V lost 6 bases, and 4 bases had no gene match. The CDR3 runs to 13 residues. Germline V gives CDR1 LGHNT, CDR2 FRNRAP. The variable domain in full, completed from reference TRBV12-5 and TRBJ2-4, reads DARVTQTPRHKVTEMGQEVTMRCQPILGHNTVFWYRQTMMQGLELLAYFRNRAPLDDSGMPKDRFSAEMPDATLATLKIQPSEPRDSAVYFCASGRGEENIQYFGAGTRLSVL.

The chain uses TRBV5-6 and TRBJ1-1, with unresolved D. CDR1 is SGHDT and CDR2 is YYEEEE in the germline V gene. The CDR3 loop spans 14 amino acids. Trimming took off 2 bases at V and 0 bases at J, with 8 bases between the two ends. The CDR3, as DNA: TGTGCCAGCAGCTTCCCTGGAGTGAACACTGAAGCTTTCTTT. It codes for CASSFPGVNTEAFF.

The rearrangement links TRBV5-1 to TRBJ1-5; a weak D match, TRBD1 (5 bases). Germline CDR1 and CDR2: SGHRS and YFSETQ. The V end lost 0 bases, the J end lost 7 bases, and 14 bases lay between the germline ends. CDR3 size: 15 residues. The CDR3 nucleotides read TGCGCCAGCAGCTTGGATGGGGCGCGGGGGCAGCCCCAGCATTTT. Protein sequence: CASSLDGARGQPQHF.

Details on this clone: Other DNA sequences within the sample encode an identical CDR3. The V and J genes are TRBV10-3 and TRBJ2-5; D is unclear. The CDR3 consists of 12 residues. Per the germline V gene, CDR1 is ENHRY and CDR2 is SYGVKD. Between the trimmed V and J ends, which lost 0 bases and 5 bases, there was a span of 4 bases. CDR3 DNA: TGTGCCATCAGTGAGTCGCGCGAGACCCAGTACTTC. Protein: CAISESRETQYF.

The rearrangement links TRBV5-4 to TRBJ2-2; 9 positions match TRBD1. With V trimmed by 5 bases and J by 6 bases, 5 bases remained unmatched. The CDR3 extends over 14 amino acids. Germline CDR1 reads SGHNT; CDR2 reads YYREEE (reference sequence). The CDR3 spells CASSKQGASGELFF. For the CDR3, the DNA is TGTGCCAGCAGTAAACAGGGGGCGTCCGGGGAGCTGTTTTTT.

Comment on this clone: One end of the junction fails to match germline, which may point to a read error. The J gene is TRBJ1-2, the V gene TRBV10-3, with 7 positions matching TRBD1. Germline V gene data show CDR1 as ENHRY and CDR2 as SYGVKD. The CDR3 runs 12 residues. This CDR3 is CAIGDRANGYTF. Here the CDR3 DNA reads TGTGCCATCGGTGACAGGGCCAATGGCTACACCTTC.

V is TRBV18 and J is TRBJ1-4, with TRBD1 as a possible D gene (6 bases). This CDR3 has 13 residues. V gave up 5 bases and J gave up 7 bases, with 11 bases separating them. Germline V gene lookup returns CDR1 KGHSH and CDR2 LQKENI. CDR3: CASSNREGEKLFF. DNA for the CDR3: TGTGCCAGCTCAAACAGGGAGGGTGAAAAACTGTTTTTT. The whole variable domain, remainder taken from reference TRBV18 and TRBJ1-4, is NAGVMQNPRHLVRRRGQEARLRCSPMKGHSHVYWYRQLPEEGLKFMVYLQKENIIDESGMPKERFSAEFPKEGPSILRIQQVVRGDSAAYFCASSNREGEKLFFGSGTQLSVL.

The chain recombines TRBV7-3 with TRBJ1-3, with TRBD1 identical over 8 bases. Losses at the gene ends were 1 base for V and 1 base for J; bases not matched to a gene: 18. Germline V gene data show CDR1 as SGHTA and CDR2 as FQGTGA. The CDR3 totals 21 residues. The CDR3 region has the DNA TGTGCCAGCAGCTTAATTCGCAGGGGGCGAGTAGCTCGTCCGTCTGGAAACACCATATATTTT. This gives the protein CASSLIRRGRVARPSGNTIYF.

For this clone: Other DNA sequences in this sample translate to the same CDR3. The chain couples TRBV18 to TRBJ1-5, with unresolved D. The CDR3 runs 15 residues. CDR1 is KGHSH, CDR2 LQKENI, per germline. The germline V and J ends were trimmed by 3 bases and 0 bases, with 9 bases remaining between them. The CDR3 loop reads CASSPEGYSNQPQHF. The CDR3 DNA reads TGTGCCAGCTCACCCGAGGGATATAGCAATCAGCCCCAGCATTTT.

The chain is built from TRBV13 and TRBJ2-2; perhaps TRBD1 as D (6 bases). V gave up 8 bases and J gave up 6 bases, with 10 bases separating them. This CDR3 has 12 amino acids. Germline CDR1 reads PRHDT; CDR2 reads FYEKMQ (reference sequence). CDR3 region: CASGTGSGELFF. CDR3 DNA: TGTGCCAGCGGAACAGGGTCCGGGGAGCTGTTTTTT.

The rearrangement uses TRBV9 and TRBJ1-1; perhaps TRBD1 as D (5 bases). Between the trimmed V and J ends, which lost 3 bases and 4 bases, there was a span of 13 bases. The germline gives CDR1 SGDLS, CDR2 YYNGEE. The CDR3 consists of 14 residues. DNA for the CDR3: TGTGCCAGCAGCGCGGGACTGGAGGGCACTGAAGCTTTCTTT. Its translation is CASSAGLEGTEAFF.